This TCR beta chain came from a study of blood T cell repertoires in COVID-19. Study-level background: Italy, Spain and the United States were the sources of the convalescent and acute COVID-19 samples.

In the authors' workflow: Researchers report that nucleated cell counts were estimated from reference gene primer amplification. The table came from immunoSEQ multiplex PCR; TCRdb's copy has only in-frame clones and leaves some out. V and J calls and clone size are those listed in that table; D and trimming were worked out from the DNA. This table holds about 320,000 clones, over 80% found once. In germline, CDR1 is SGHNT, CDR2 YYREEE (reference sequence). V shed 5 bases, J shed 3 bases, and the junction held 3 bases outside the gene matches. The CDR3 contains 13 residues. Sequenced: PBMCs or T cells enriched from blood (not recorded which). The receptor comes from a man under 40 who had recovered from COVID-19. The chain joins TRBV5-4 to TRBJ1-2, with 8 positions matching TRBD1. This chain's CDR3 is CASRTGVDYGYTF. The CDR3 region has the DNA TGTGCCAGCAGGACAGGGGTTGACTATGGCTACACCTTC.